Presented here are 19 T cell receptor beta chains from one specimen sequenced in a study of shared clonotypes between healthy human individuals. Profiled with immunoSEQ multiplex PCR; TCRdb holds only in-frame clones, not every one. Of some 2 million clones listed, roughly 94% are singletons. The sample consisted of naive CD4+ T cells sorted from blood. Indicated subset: CD45RA+ positively selected. These receptors originate from a man younger than 30 in good health.

The genes are TRBV9 and TRBJ1-4; 7 nucleotides line up with TRBD1. This CDR3 has 14 residues. Losses at the gene ends were 4 bases for V and 4 bases for J; bases not matched to a gene: 4. The germline CDR1 and CDR2 sequences are SGDLS and YYNGEE. The DNA of the CDR3 is TGTGCCAGCAGCCAGGGGGGAAATAATGAAAAACTGTTTTTT. Its translation is CASSQGGNNEKLFF.

The chain carries TRBV11-2 and TRBJ2-1, with 13 bases fitting TRBD2. V trimming: 6 bases; J trimming: 6 bases; junction bases outside the gene matches: 8. The CDR3 loop spans 16 amino acids. Germline V gene data show CDR1 as SGHAT and CDR2 as FQNNGV. The CDR3 here is CASSQTLAGGLNEQFF. CDR3 DNA sequence: TGTGCCAGCAGTCAGACACTAGCGGGGGGGCTCAATGAGCAGTTCTTC.

This chain joins TRBV5-1 and TRBJ2-7; possible D gene TRBD1, 6 bases. V lost 0 bases and J 0 bases, leaving 16 bases between the germline ends. Germline-derived CDR1 and CDR2 are SGHRS and YFSETQ. This CDR3 contains 17 residues. The CDR3 DNA is TGCGCCAGCAGCTTGGTTGCAGGGACAATCACCTCCTACGAGCAGTACTTC. It yields the protein CASSLVAGTITSYEQYF.

The rearrangement joins TRBV19 to TRBJ2-7, with a tentative D call TRBD1 (5 bases). The CDR3 loop spans 13 amino acids. Trimming pared 9 bases from V and 1 base from J, leaving 13 bases between. Germline-derived CDR1 and CDR2 are LNHDA and SQIVND (reference sequence). The chain's CDR3 is CASLGQGSYEQYF. CDR3 DNA sequence: TGTGCCAGCTTGGGCCAGGGATCCTACGAGCAGTACTTC.

With regard to this clone: Being one base from a much bigger clone, this may be a read error. The J gene is TRBJ1-1, the V gene TRBV13; D remains ambiguous. The ends were cut back, 3 bases at V and 1 base at J, with 3 bases in the middle. The CDR3 covers 12 residues. The V gene's germline CDR1 is PRHDT and CDR2 FYEKMQ (reference sequence). As DNA, the CDR3 is TGTGCCAGCAGCTTCCCGAACACTGAAGCTTTCTTT. This gives the protein CASSFPNTEAFF.

The chain joins TRBV2 to TRBJ1-2; D not resolved. Germline-derived CDR1 and CDR2 are SNHLY and FYNNEI. V shed 7 bases and J shed 7 bases, with 19 bases lying between them. CDR3 size: 14 residues. CDR3 DNA sequence: TGTGCCAGCACCCGAGAGGAAGTTCGGGGTGGCTACACCTTC. Protein sequence: CASTREEVRGGYTF.

The chain uses TRBV30 and TRBJ2-7; D uncertain. The germline gives CDR1 GTSNPN, CDR2 SVGIG (reference sequence). CDR3 length: 13 residues. The V and J ends lost 0 bases and 6 bases respectively, with 12 bases between them. This CDR3 is CAWSVGGLGEQYF. CDR3 coding DNA: TGTGCCTGGAGTGTTGGCGGTCTCGGCGAGCAGTACTTC.

V is TRBV11-2 and J is TRBJ2-5; 15 bases fit TRBD2. This CDR3 spans 18 amino acids. The J segment lost 5 bases and the V segment lost 2 bases, leaving 9 bases of the junction unmatched. Germline CDR1 SGHAT, CDR2 FQNNGV. CDR3 in amino acids: CASSLRTSGRADRETQYF. The CDR3 DNA follows: TGTGCCAGCAGCTTAAGGACTAGCGGGAGGGCCGATCGGGAGACCCAGTACTTC. The complete variable domain, with remaining parts taken from reference TRBV11-2 and TRBJ2-5, reads EAGVAQSPRYKIIEKRQSVAFWCNPISGHATLYWYQQILGQGPKLLIQFQNNGVVDDSQLPKDRFSAERLKGVDSTLKIQPAKLEDSAVYLCASSLRTSGRADRETQYFGPGTRLLVL.

The chain has TRBV2 and TRBJ1-4, with D unclear. CDR3 length: 16 amino acids. V was clipped by 4 bases and J by 2 bases, with 14 bases between them. The germline V gene encodes CDR1 SNHLY and CDR2 FYNNEI. The CDR3 bases are TGTGCCAGCAGTGGGGAGACAAGCAGTACTAATGAAAAACTGTTTTTT. Translated, it gives CASSGETSSTNEKLFF.

As concerns this clone: Within the sample, other DNA sequences also encode this same CDR3. The chain recombines TRBV6-1 with TRBJ2-7; TRBD1 might be the D (5 bases). The CDR3 runs to 14 residues. Trimming removed 3 bases from V and 1 base from J, with 10 bases in between. Germline V gives CDR1 MNHNS, CDR2 SASEGT. CDR3 nucleotides: TGTGCCAGCAGTGACTGGGGCAGGTCCTACGAGCAGTACTTC. It codes for CASSDWGRSYEQYF.

Of note for this clone: The same CDR3 arises from other DNA sequences in this sample as well. The J gene is TRBJ1-2, the V gene TRBV7-9; 8 bases are shared with TRBD1. This CDR3 has 14 residues. The V and J ends lost 4 bases and 1 base, in that order; junction bases with no gene match: 2. Germline V lookup: CDR1 SEHNR, CDR2 FQNEAQ (reference sequence). The CDR3 DNA reads as TGTGCCAGCAGCTCCGGACAGGGTAACTATGGCTACACCTTC. Translated: CASSSGQGNYGYTF.

This sequence joins TRBV28 and TRBJ1-6; D is possibly TRBD1 (5 bases). This CDR3 has 16 amino acids. Per the germline V gene, CDR1 is MDHEN and CDR2 is SYDVKM. Trimming removed 6 bases at V and 0 bases at J, with 12 bases between. In DNA, the CDR3 is TGTGCCAGCAGACCAGACAGCCGCTCCTATAATTCACCCCTCCACTTT. Amino acid sequence: CASRPDSRSYNSPLHF.

The chain links TRBV10-2 to TRBJ2-7; possible D gene TRBD1, 5 bases. This CDR3 comprises 13 residues. Germline V lookup: CDR1 WSHSY, CDR2 SAAADI. V gave up 3 bases and J gave up 6 bases, with 12 bases separating them. CDR3 loop: CASSEIAGAEQYF. The CDR3, as DNA: TGCGCCAGCAGTGAAATAGCTGGGGCCGAGCAGTACTTC.

This clone showed up just once. This chain joins TRBV5-6 and TRBJ1-2; D gene ambiguous. V dropped 0 bases and J dropped 3 bases, with 3 bases sitting between them. The CDR3 is 12 amino acids. Looked up from germline, CDR1 is SGHDT and CDR2 is YYEEEE. The chain's CDR3 is CASSLDDYGYTF. In DNA, the CDR3 is TGTGCCAGCAGCTTGGATGACTATGGCTACACCTTC.

In this sample, this clone turned up once. J is TRBJ2-2 and V is TRBV6-1; TRBD1 matches 8 bases. Germline values: CDR1 MNHNS, CDR2 SASEGT. The CDR3 covers 17 residues. The trim removed 0 bases at V and 4 bases at J, leaving 7 bases unmatched. The CDR3 spells CASSEASRGPGTGELFF. The DNA for the CDR3 is TGTGCCAGCAGTGAAGCCTCCAGGGGGCCGGGCACCGGGGAGCTGTTTTTT.

The V gene is TRBV27, the J gene TRBJ2-7, with 7 bases aligning to TRBD1. The CDR3 is made up of 15 amino acids. Trimming cost V 2 bases and J 3 bases; bases outside gene matches: 7. Germline V gene lookup returns CDR1 MNHEY and CDR2 SMNVEV (reference sequence). The CDR3 region has the DNA TGTGCCAGCAGTTTAAAGCGGACAGGCAGCTACGAGCAGTACTTC. It encodes CASSLKRTGSYEQYF.

The J gene is TRBJ2-7, the V gene TRBV7-9; possible D gene TRBD2, 6 bases. Trimming shortened V by 1 base and J by 3 bases, and 19 bases separated the two germline ends. Germline values: CDR1 SEHNR, CDR2 FQNEAQ (reference sequence). The CDR3 spans 17 residues. CDR3 amino acids: CASSLGAGGLQLYEQYF. The CDR3 coding sequence is TGTGCCAGCAGCTTAGGGGCAGGCGGACTACAACTCTACGAGCAGTACTTC. Looking up the rest from reference TRBV7-9 and TRBJ2-7 gives the full variable domain: DTGVSQNPRHKITKRGQNVTFRCDPISEHNRLYWYRQTLGQGPEFLTYFQNEAQLEKSRLLSDRFSAERPKGSFSTLEIQRTEQGDSAMYLCASSLGAGGLQLYEQYFGPGTRLTVT.

This clone showed up just once. J is TRBJ1-1 and V is TRBV28; D possibly corresponds to TRBD1 (6 bases). The CDR3 runs to 13 residues. The V gene's germline CDR1 is MDHEN and CDR2 SYDVKM. V was pared by 6 bases and J by 7 bases, with 15 bases between. The CDR3 here is CASSPTLQGEAFF. The CDR3 DNA follows: TGTGCCAGCAGCCCGACTCTACAGGGTGAAGCTTTCTTT.

CDR3 nucleotides: TGTGCCAGCAGTGAATTGTCTGCTTCATTTAGCACAGATACGCAGTATTTT. Protein sequence: CASSELSASFSTDTQYF. This chain connects TRBV25-1 to TRBJ2-3; D gene uncertain. The CDR3 is 17 amino acids. Trimming cost V 1 base and J 0 bases, with 14 bases left between them. Germline CDR1 MGHDK, CDR2 SYGVNS.